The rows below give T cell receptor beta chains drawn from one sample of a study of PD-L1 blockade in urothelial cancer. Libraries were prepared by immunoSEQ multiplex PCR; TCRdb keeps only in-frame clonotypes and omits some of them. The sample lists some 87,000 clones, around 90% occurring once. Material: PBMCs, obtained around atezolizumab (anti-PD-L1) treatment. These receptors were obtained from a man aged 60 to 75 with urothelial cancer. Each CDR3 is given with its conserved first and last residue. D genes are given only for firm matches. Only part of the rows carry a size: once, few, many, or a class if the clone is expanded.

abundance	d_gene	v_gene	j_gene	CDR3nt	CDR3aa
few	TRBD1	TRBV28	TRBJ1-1	TGTGCCAGCATAAACAGGGGGAACACTGAAGCTTTCTTT	CASINRGNTEAFF
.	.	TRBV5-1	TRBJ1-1	TGCGCCAGCACCCCTGGGTTCATCGTTGGGCCTGAAGCTTTCTTT	CASTPGFIVGPEAFF
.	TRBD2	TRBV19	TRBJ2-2	TGTGCCAGTAGCCGGCGGGAGGGGACGGCTAACACCGGGGAGCTGTTTTTT	CASSRREGTANTGELFF
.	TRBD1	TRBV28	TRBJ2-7	TGTGCCAGCAGTTTGAGGACAGGGGCCTACGAGCAGTACTTC	CASSLRTGAYEQYF
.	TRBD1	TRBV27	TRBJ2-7	TGTGCCAGCAGTCCCCTGACAGGGAATCCCTACGAGCAGTACTTC	CASSPLTGNPYEQYF
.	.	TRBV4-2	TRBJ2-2	TGTGCCAGCAGCCAAGTCGGGGTAGCGGCGAACACCGGGGAGCTGTTTTTT	CASSQVGVAANTGELFF
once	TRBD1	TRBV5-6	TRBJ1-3	TGTGCCAGCAGCCGGGACAGGGTCCCCACGGGAAACACCATATATTTT	CASSRDRVPTGNTIYF
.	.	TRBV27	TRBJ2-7	TGTGCCAGCAGTCCCCCCGGGACACTCTACGAGCAGTACTTC	CASSPPGTLYEQYF
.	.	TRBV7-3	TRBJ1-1	TGTGCCAGCAGCTTAATGAGTGCTTTGAACACTGAAGCTTTCTTT	CASSLMSALNTEAFF
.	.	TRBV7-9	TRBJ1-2	TGTGCCAGCAGCTTTTCGGTGGGCCTATATGGCTACACCTTC	CASSFSVGLYGYTF
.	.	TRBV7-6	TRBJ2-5	TGTGCCAGCAGCTTAGCAGGGAGAGACCAAGAGACCCAGTACTTC	CASSLAGRDQETQYF
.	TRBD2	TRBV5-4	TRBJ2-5	TGTGCCAGCAGCCCCGGACTAGCGGGATTCCAAGAGACCCAGTACTTC	CASSPGLAGFQETQYF
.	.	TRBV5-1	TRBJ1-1	TGCGCCAGCAGCCCAAGTGCGAATACTGAAGCTTTCTTT	CASSPSANTEAFF
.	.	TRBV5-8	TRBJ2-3	TGTGCCAGCAGCTTGAGACAGCCCCCAGATACGCAGTATTTT	CASSLRQPPDTQYF
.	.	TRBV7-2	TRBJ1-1	TGTGCCAGCAGCTCAGCTAGGGGACAGAACACTGAAGCTTTCTTT	CASSSARGQNTEAFF
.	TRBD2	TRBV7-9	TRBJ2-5	TGTGCCAGCAGCCCGGGACTAGCGGTTGAGACCCAGTACTTC	CASSPGLAVETQYF
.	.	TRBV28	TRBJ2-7	TGTGCCAGCAGCCCCCGCTACGAGCAGTACTTC	CASSPRYEQYF
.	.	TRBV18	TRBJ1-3	TGTGCCAGCTCACCAGAGACAGCCTCTGGAAACACCATATATTTT	CASSPETASGNTIYF
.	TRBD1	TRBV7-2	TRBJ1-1	TGTGCCAGCAGCCCACGGACAGGCGGCGAAGCTTTCTTT	CASSPRTGGEAFF
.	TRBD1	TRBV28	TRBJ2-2	TGTGCCAGCAGCCTCCCGGGACAGGGTACCGGGGAGCTGTTTTTT	CASSLPGQGTGELFF
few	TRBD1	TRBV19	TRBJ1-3	TGTGCCAGTAGCCACAGGGGGCCAAGAAACACCATATATTTT	CASSHRGPRNTIYF
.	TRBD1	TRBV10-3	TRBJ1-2	TGTGCCATCAGTGCCGGGACAGACTATGGCTACACCTTC	CAISAGTDYGYTF
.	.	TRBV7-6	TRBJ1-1	TGTGCCAGCAGCTTAGTCGGCGGGACGAACACTGAAGCTTTCTTT	CASSLVGGTNTEAFF
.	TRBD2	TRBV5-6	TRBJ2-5	TGTGCCAGCAGGGGAGCCAGCGGGGTAGAGACCCAGTACTTC	CASRGASGVETQYF
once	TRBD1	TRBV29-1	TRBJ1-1	TGCAGCGCTCGGACAGGGATGAACACTGAAGCTTTCTTT	CSARTGMNTEAFF
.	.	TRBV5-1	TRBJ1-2	TGCGCCAGCAAGGAAGGGGATGGCTACACCTTC	CASKEGDGYTF
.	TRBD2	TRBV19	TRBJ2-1	TGTGCCAGTAGTACCCTAGCGGGGGGGCCAAGGGAGCAGTTCTTC	CASSTLAGGPREQFF
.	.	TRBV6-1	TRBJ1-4	TGTGCCAGCAGTGCTAGAGGTGGGGGGGATGAAAAACTGTTTTTT	CASSARGGGDEKLFF
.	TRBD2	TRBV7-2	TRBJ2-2	TGTGCCAGCAGCTTAGGATCGGGAGGGCCCAGCACCGGGGAGCTGTTTTTT	CASSLGSGGPSTGELFF
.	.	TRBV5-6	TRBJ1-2	TGTGCCAGCAGATCGGACAGCTATGGCTACACCTTC	CASRSDSYGYTF
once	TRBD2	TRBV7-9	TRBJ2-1	TGTGCCAGCAGCTGGTCTAGCGGACCAGACAATGAGCAGTTCTTC	CASSWSSGPDNEQFF
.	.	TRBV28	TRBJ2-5	TGTGCCAGCAGTGCAGGGCAAGAGACCCAGTACTTC	CASSAGQETQYF